These 24 T cell receptor beta chains were sequenced from one sample in a study of T-cell memory formation after mild COVID-19. TCRdb processed the 5' RACE reads anew with MiXCR; each CDR3 protein has one entry. The sample has under 550,000 distinct CDR3 sequences; roughly 18% are singletons. The sequencing sample was made of PBMCs or a T cell subset sorted from them (not recorded which). Source of these receptors: a man aged 18 to 35 who had mild COVID-19 (a few samples of this study predate the infection). Cell type and time point are not known.

This clonotype has just a few counts. V and J are TRBV4-1 and TRBJ1-5, with D possibly being TRBD1 (5 bases). This CDR3 region has 14 residues. Germline V gene lookup returns CDR1 MGHRA and CDR2 YSYEKL. Trimming cost V 0 bases and J 7 bases, with 10 bases left between them. The CDR3 DNA reads as TGCGCCAGCAGCCAAGATCTCCCAGGGCAGCCCCAGCATTTT. This codes for CASSQDLPGQPQHF.

The table lists this clonotype with a few counts. The chain recombines TRBV4-1 with TRBJ2-3, with a tentative D call TRBD2 (5 bases). The CDR3 loop spans 15 amino acids. V lost 0 bases, J lost 2 bases, and 9 bases lay in between. Germline V gene sequence: CDR1 MGHRA, CDR2 YSYEKL. The CDR3 sequence: CASSQDTRATDTQYF. The CDR3 coding sequence is TGCGCCAGCAGCCAAGATACTAGGGCCACAGATACGCAGTATTTT.

This chain connects TRBV20-1 to TRBJ2-3; D is ambiguous. The CDR3 runs to 15 residues. Germline V gene sequence: CDR1 DFQATT, CDR2 SNEGSKA (reference sequence). Trimming took off 0 bases at V and 6 bases at J, with 16 bases between the two ends. CDR3 region: CSARELGRPADTQYF. CDR3 bases: TGCAGTGCTAGAGAGCTGGGTAGACCCGCCGATACGCAGTATTTT.

This clonotype was picked up a small number of times. J is TRBJ2-3 and V is TRBV7-2; perhaps TRBD1 as D (5 bases). V lost 7 bases, J lost 4 bases, and 15 bases lay in between. The CDR3 sequence is 14 residues long. CDR1 and CDR2 from the germline V gene are SGHTA and FQGNSA. The CDR3 DNA reads as TGTGCCAGCACCTTGAATAGGGGTGCAGATACGCAGTATTTT. It specifies CASTLNRGADTQYF.

The genes are TRBV7-9 and TRBJ2-3; D unclear. This CDR3 spans 12 amino acids. Looked up from germline, CDR1 is SEHNR and CDR2 is FQNEAQ (reference sequence). V was clipped by 6 bases and J by 2 bases, with 6 bases between them. CDR3 region: CASSLHTDTQYF. The CDR3 DNA sequence: TGTGCCAGCAGTCTGCACACAGATACGCAGTATTTT. The full variable domain, in which reference TRBV7-9 and TRBJ2-3 provide the parts outside the CDR3, is DTGVSQNPRHKITKRGQNVTFRCDPISEHNRLYWYRQTLGQGPEFLTYFQNEAQLEKSRLLSDRFSAERPKGSFSTLEIQRTEQGDSAMYLCASSLHTDTQYFGPGTRLTVL.

This clonotype has more than one count but fewer than ten. This sequence joins TRBV7-2 and TRBJ2-7; D is ambiguous. The germline V and J ends were trimmed by 7 bases and 3 bases, with 16 bases remaining between them. Germline values: CDR1 SGHTA, CDR2 FQGNSA. The CDR3 runs 14 residues. In DNA, the CDR3 is TGTGCCAGCACCCAGCTTGGGGTTGTCTACGAGCAGTACGTC. This gives the protein CASTQLGVVYEQYV.

V usage is TRBV11-2 and J usage is TRBJ2-3; 10 nucleotides agree with TRBD2. Losses at the gene ends were 5 bases for V and 3 bases for J; bases not matched to a gene: 2. CDR3 length: 14 residues. From germline, CDR1 is SGHAT and CDR2 FQNNGV. The DNA for the CDR3 is TGTGCCAGCAGCCGGACTAGCGGTACAGATACGCAGTATTTT. It yields the protein CASSRTSGTDTQYF.

This clonotype came up a few times. CDR3 sequence reads: CASSTTGRSSYEQYF. DNA for the CDR3: TGTGCCAGCAGCACTACAGGGAGGAGCTCCTACGAGCAGTACTTC. This chain joins TRBV6-6 and TRBJ2-7; either TRBD1 or TRBD2 may supply D (6 bases each). V was shortened by 6 bases and J by 0 bases, with 15 bases between the two germline ends. Germline-derived CDR1 and CDR2 are MNHNY and SVGAGI (reference sequence). The CDR3 is 15 amino acids.

In this sample, this clonotype turned up a few times. V gene TRBV7-2 combines with J gene TRBJ2-5; no clear D. Trimming took off 1 base at V and 4 bases at J, with 10 bases between the two ends. CDR1 and CDR2 from the germline V gene are SGHTA and FQGNSA. The CDR3 runs to 14 residues. CDR3 residues: CASSLVGPRETQYF. CDR3 in DNA: TGTGCCAGCAGCTTAGTCGGGCCGAGAGAGACCCAGTACTTC.

The J gene is TRBJ1-1, the V gene TRBV4-1; 10 bases fit TRBD1. V trimming: 0 bases; J trimming: 3 bases; junction bases outside the gene matches: 1. CDR1 is MGHRA and CDR2 is YSYEKL in the germline V gene. The CDR3 consists of 15 residues. The DNA for the CDR3 is TGCGCCAGCAGCCAAGAAGGGACAGGGGACACTGAAGCTTTCTTT. Its protein is CASSQEGTGDTEAFF.

This clonotype has a handful of counts. This rearrangement joins TRBV20-1 to TRBJ2-7; D perhaps matches TRBD2 (5 bases). The CDR3 has 8 residues. From germline, CDR1 is DFQATT and CDR2 SNEGSKA (reference sequence). In DNA, the CDR3 is TGCAGTGCTGGAGGACCCGTCGTC. Translation: CSAGGPVV.

This chain links TRBV18 with TRBJ1-2, with D possibly being TRBD1 (6 bases). The germline gives CDR1 KGHSH, CDR2 LQKENI. This CDR3 is built from 13 residues. Trimming cost V 6 bases and J 6 bases, with 14 bases left between them. CDR3 DNA sequence: TGTGCCAGCTCGCCGGGGGCGGAACATGGCTACACCTTC. Its translation is CASSPGAEHGYTF.

The sample holds a few counts of this clonotype. The chain links TRBV5-5 to TRBJ1-2; no clear D. The CDR3 is 15 amino acids. CDR1 is SGHKS and CDR2 is YYEKEE in the germline V gene (reference sequence). The V gene lost 0 bases and the J gene lost 4 bases, with 13 bases spanning the gap. In DNA form, the CDR3 reads TGTGCCAGCAGCTTGGATGTTTCGGGATTCTATGGCTACACCTTC. Its translation is CASSLDVSGFYGYTF.

The count of this clonotype is one. The CDR3 region is CASSAGGIRRDEQFF. In DNA form, the CDR3 reads TGTGCCAGCAGTGCAGGGGGTATAAGGAGGGATGAGCAGTTCTTC. The chain uses TRBV28 and TRBJ2-1, with D maybe TRBD1 (7 bases). V was clipped by 5 bases and J by 8 bases, with 19 bases between them. The CDR3 length is 15 residues. The germline gives CDR1 MDHEN, CDR2 SYDVKM.

The chain has TRBV19 and TRBJ2-1, with 7 bases identical to TRBD1. The CDR3 totals 12 residues. V was clipped by 9 bases and J by 7 bases; unmatched bases: 6. The germline gives CDR1 LNHDA, CDR2 SQIVND (reference sequence). The CDR3 is CASQTGPNEQFF. CDR3 DNA sequence: TGTGCCAGCCAGACAGGGCCAAATGAGCAGTTCTTC.

CDR3 loop: CAVGAGGAGYNEQFF. In DNA, the CDR3 is TGTGCCGTAGGGGCCGGGGGGGCCGGGTACAATGAGCAGTTCTTC. The genes are TRBV6-1 and TRBJ2-1, with TRBD2 matching over 8 bases. The ends lost 11 bases at V and 4 bases at J; junction bases unmatched: 13. CDR1 is MNHNS, CDR2 SASEGT, per germline. The CDR3 runs to 15 residues.

In its sample, this clonotype was seen a few times. This chain connects TRBV12-3 or TRBV12-4 to TRBJ1-2, with 10 nucleotides matching TRBD1. The length of the CDR3 is 15 residues. Trimming cost V 5 bases and J 1 base; bases outside gene matches: 4. CDR3 sequence (DNA): TGTGCCAGCAGTGGGGACAGGGGCGGTAACTATGGCTACACCTTC. As protein: CASSGDRGGNYGYTF.

This clonotype was seen more than once but under ten times. CDR3: CASSLAVGSGGQTQYF. For the CDR3, the DNA is TGCGCCAGCAGCTTGGCCGTGGGTAGCGGGGGTCAGACCCAGTACTTC. V usage is TRBV5-1 and J usage is TRBJ2-5; 9 positions agree with TRBD2. Per the germline V gene, CDR1 is SGHRS and CDR2 is YFSETQ. The CDR3 is 16 amino acids. The V gene end was trimmed by 0 bases and the J gene end by 6 bases; junction bases not matched to a gene: 9.

This chain connects TRBV20-1 to TRBJ1-1; D is uncertain. Germline V CDR1 and CDR2: DFQATT, SNEGSKA (reference sequence). The CDR3 has 15 residues. Trimming left V 1 base short and J 3 bases short, with 15 bases between. The CDR3 reads CSARGTNLGDTEAFF. The CDR3 DNA is TGCAGTGCTAGAGGGACTAACCTCGGGGACACTGAAGCTTTCTTT.

The chain is built from TRBV20-1 and TRBJ2-7, with D unresolved. CDR1 is DFQATT, CDR2 SNEGSKA, per germline (reference sequence). Trimming stripped 6 bases from V and 4 bases from J, with 10 bases between. The CDR3 covers 11 residues. CDR3 region: CSAADRYEQYV. The CDR3, as DNA: TGCAGTGCCGCGGACCGGTACGAGCAGTACGTC.

The genes are TRBV18 and TRBJ1-2; unclear D gene. The V end was cut by 3 bases, the J end by 3 bases, with 14 bases between. Germline values: CDR1 KGHSH, CDR2 LQKENI. The CDR3 sequence is 15 residues long. The CDR3 protein is CASSPGGWLYYGYTF. CDR3 coding DNA: TGTGCCAGCTCACCCGGTGGGTGGCTCTACTATGGCTACACCTTC.

This clonotype was observed at least ten times. The chain links TRBV12-3 or TRBV12-4 to TRBJ2-1, with D possibly matching TRBD1 (6 bases). Trimming took 5 bases from V and 2 from J, leaving 13 bases between them. The CDR3 has 15 residues. CDR3 amino acids: CASSLTQGTYNEQFF. The CDR3 coding sequence is TGTGCCAGCAGTCTCACCCAGGGGACCTACAATGAGCAGTTCTTC.

This clonotype was observed at least ten times. V and J are TRBV28 and TRBJ2-1; the match to TRBD1 covers 8 bases. Losses at the gene ends were 4 bases for V and 5 bases for J; bases not matched to a gene: 7. Germline V gene data show CDR1 as MDHEN and CDR2 as SYDVKM. The CDR3 is 15 residues long. The CDR3 here is CASSSSGTGNNEQFF. CDR3 DNA: TGTGCCAGCAGTTCATCCGGGACAGGAAACAATGAGCAGTTCTTC.

This clonotype showed up just a few times. The rearrangement uses TRBV18 and TRBJ1-1, with D perhaps matching TRBD1 (6 bases). Germline V CDR1 and CDR2: KGHSH, LQKENI. Trimming left V 3 bases short and J 3 bases short, with 11 bases between. The CDR3 consists of 14 residues. CDR3 sequence: CASSPLGADTEAFF. CDR3 sequence (DNA): TGTGCCAGCTCACCCCTGGGGGCGGACACTGAAGCTTTCTTT. The full variable domain, its missing parts supplied by reference TRBV18 and TRBJ1-1, is NAGVMQNPRHLVRRRGQEARLRCSPMKGHSHVYWYRQLPEEGLKFMVYLQKENIIDESGMPKERFSAEFPKEGPSILRIQQVVRGDSAAYFCASSPLGADTEAFFGQGTRLTVV.